Included here is one T cell receptor beta chain sequence, with context. Its target is unknown. The blood sample was taken during the colonoscopy visit. The data derive from a study of pediatric ulcerative colitis. There are 14 residues in the CDR3. V was shortened by 7 bases and J by 5 bases, with 17 bases between the two germline ends. Per germline, CDR1 MNHNS and CDR2 SASEGT. The repertoire was sequenced with immunoSEQ multiplex PCR; TCRdb's copy has only in-frame clones and lacks some. The data contain tens of thousands of clones, approximately 87% of them singletons. Study-wide results and limits: Substantially fewer templates came from a couple of patients' blood samples. All ulcerative colitis patients, but no controls, carried two rectal clonotypes. Blood-rectal clonal overlap within each person was significantly higher in ulcerative colitis patients than controls.

The V gene is TRBV6-1, the J gene TRBJ2-5; a weak D match, TRBD1 (6 bases). The receptor comes from a boy aged 5-17 years who was a control in a study of pediatric ulcerative colitis. The sample was blood. The CDR3 loop reads CASTQQGQSETQYF. CDR3 coding DNA: TGTGCCAGCACTCAACAGGGACAAAGCGAGACCCAGTACTTC.